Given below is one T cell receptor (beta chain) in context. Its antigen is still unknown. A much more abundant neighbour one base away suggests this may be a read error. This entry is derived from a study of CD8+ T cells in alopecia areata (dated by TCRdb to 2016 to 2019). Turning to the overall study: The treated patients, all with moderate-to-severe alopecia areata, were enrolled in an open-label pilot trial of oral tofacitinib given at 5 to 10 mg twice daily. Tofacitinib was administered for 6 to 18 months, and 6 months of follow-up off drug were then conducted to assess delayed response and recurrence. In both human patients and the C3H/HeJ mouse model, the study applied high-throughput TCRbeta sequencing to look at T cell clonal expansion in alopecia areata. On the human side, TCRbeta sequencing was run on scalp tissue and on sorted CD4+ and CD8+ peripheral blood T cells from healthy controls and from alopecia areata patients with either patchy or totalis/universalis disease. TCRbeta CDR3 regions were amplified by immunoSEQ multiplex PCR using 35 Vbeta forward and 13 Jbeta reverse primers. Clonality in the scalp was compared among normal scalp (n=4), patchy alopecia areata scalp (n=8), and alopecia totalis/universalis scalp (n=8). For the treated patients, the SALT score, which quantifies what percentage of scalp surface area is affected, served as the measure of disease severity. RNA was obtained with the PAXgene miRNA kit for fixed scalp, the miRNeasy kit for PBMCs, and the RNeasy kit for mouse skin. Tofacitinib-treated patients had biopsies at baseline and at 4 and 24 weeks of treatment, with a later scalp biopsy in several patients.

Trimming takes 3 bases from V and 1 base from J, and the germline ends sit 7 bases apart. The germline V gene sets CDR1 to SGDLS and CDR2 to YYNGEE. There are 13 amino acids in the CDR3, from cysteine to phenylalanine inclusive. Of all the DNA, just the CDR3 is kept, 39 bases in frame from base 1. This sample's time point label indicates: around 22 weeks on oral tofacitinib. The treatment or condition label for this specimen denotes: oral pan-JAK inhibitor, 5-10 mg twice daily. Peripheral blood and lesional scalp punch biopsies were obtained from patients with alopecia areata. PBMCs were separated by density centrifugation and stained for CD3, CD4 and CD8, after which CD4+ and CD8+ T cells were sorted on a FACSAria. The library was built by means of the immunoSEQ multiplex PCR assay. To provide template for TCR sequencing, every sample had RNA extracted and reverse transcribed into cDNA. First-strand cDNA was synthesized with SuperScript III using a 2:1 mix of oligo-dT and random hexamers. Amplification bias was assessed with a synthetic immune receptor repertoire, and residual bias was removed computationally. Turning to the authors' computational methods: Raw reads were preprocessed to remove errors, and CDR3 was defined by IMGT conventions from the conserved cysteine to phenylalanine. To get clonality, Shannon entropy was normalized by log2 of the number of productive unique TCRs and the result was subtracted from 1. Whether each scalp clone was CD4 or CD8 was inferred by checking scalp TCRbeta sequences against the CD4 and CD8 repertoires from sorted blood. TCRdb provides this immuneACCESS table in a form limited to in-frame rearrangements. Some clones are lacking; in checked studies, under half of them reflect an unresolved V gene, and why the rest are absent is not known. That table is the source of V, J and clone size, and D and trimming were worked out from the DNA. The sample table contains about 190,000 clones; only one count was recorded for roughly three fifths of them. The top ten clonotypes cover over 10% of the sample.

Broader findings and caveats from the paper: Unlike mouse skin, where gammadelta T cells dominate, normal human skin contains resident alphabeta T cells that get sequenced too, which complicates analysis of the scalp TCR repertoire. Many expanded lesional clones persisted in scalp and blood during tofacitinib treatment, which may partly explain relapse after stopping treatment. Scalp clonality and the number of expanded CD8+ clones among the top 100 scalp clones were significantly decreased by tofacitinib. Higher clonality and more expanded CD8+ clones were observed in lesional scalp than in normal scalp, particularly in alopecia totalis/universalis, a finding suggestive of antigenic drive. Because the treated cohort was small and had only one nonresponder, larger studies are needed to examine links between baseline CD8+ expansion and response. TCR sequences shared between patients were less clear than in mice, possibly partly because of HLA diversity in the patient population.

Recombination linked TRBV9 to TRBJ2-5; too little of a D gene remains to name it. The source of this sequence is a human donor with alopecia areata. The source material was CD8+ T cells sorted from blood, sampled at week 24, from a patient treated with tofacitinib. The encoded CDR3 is CASSANPQETQYF. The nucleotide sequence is TGTGCCAGCAGCGCTAACCCCCAAGAGACCCAGTACTTC.